These 25 T cell receptor beta chains came from one sample sequenced in a study of blood T cells in healthy people across ages. PCR was performed a second time for roughly 7 to 11 cycles using a sample-barcoded 5' primer and a J-beta primer mix. TCRdb recomputed calls from the 5' RACE reads with MiXCR, one row per CDR3 protein. This table holds about 1.5 million distinct CDR3 sequences, roughly 40% found once. Material for sequencing was blood. The origin of the receptors is a woman aged 18-35 years in good health.

This clonotype showed up just once. The chain combines TRBV6-1 with TRBJ2-6, with 9 bases fitting TRBD1. This CDR3 has 17 amino acids. The trim removed 6 bases at V and 0 bases at J, leaving 6 bases unmatched. The germline V gene has CDR1 MNHNS and CDR2 SASEGT. The CDR3 DNA sequence: TGTGCCAGCAGAACGGGACAGGGAAGCTCTGGGGCCAACGTCCTGACTTTC. This translates into CASRTGQGSSGANVLTF.

J is TRBJ1-2 and V is TRBV20-1; D not certain. V shed 4 bases and J shed 8 bases, with 11 bases lying between them. The CDR3 contains 11 residues. Germline V lookup: CDR1 DFQATT, CDR2 SNEGSKA (reference sequence). This CDR3 reads CSATPGKGYTF. The CDR3 DNA reads as TGCAGTGCTACCCCCGGGAAAGGCTACACCTTC.

This clonotype was seen a handful of times. The chain has TRBV6-6 and TRBJ1-1, with D perhaps TRBD1 (5 bases). Trimming left V 7 bases short and J 1 base short, with 10 bases between. The CDR3 consists of 13 residues. The germline CDR1 and CDR2 sequences are MNHNY and SVGAGI (reference sequence). The CDR3 DNA reads TGTGCCAGCACCTGGGACCGGAACACTGAAGCTTTCTTT. Translated: CASTWDRNTEAFF.

In this sample, this clonotype turned up once. This chain links TRBV6-2 or TRBV6-3 with TRBJ2-5; D is possibly TRBD2 (6 bases). The germline V gene encodes CDR1 MNHEY and CDR2 SVGEGT. Trimming shortened V by 5 bases and J by 5 bases, and 15 bases separated the two germline ends. CDR3 length: 14 residues. The CDR3 DNA reads TGTGCCAGCAGTAGGGACGGAGGGGCGGAGACCCAGTACTTC. Protein: CASSRDGGAETQYF.

This clonotype was found once. The gene calls are TRBV6-5 and TRBJ2-1; no firm D call. V lost 0 bases and J 8 bases, leaving 8 bases between the germline ends. Germline-derived CDR1 and CDR2 are MNHEY and SVGAGI. The CDR3 sequence is 13 residues long. The CDR3 DNA reads as TGTGCCAGCAGTTACTCGGTCTTGGATGAGCAGTTCTTC. This translates into CASSYSVLDEQFF.

The V call is TRBV29-1, the J call TRBJ2-6; 7 bases are shared with TRBD2. The CDR3 length is 15 residues. Germline CDR1 SQVTM, CDR2 ANQGSEA. J lost 0 bases, V lost 5 bases, and 4 bases had no gene match. The CDR3 loop is CSVPGLLSGANVLTF. As DNA, the CDR3 is TGCAGCGTTCCGGGACTACTCTCTGGGGCCAACGTCCTGACTTTC.

The table lists this clonotype with a count of one. The V and J genes are TRBV20-1 and TRBJ1-5, with D uncertain. V lost 5 bases, J lost 5 bases, and 10 bases lay in between. CDR3 length: 12 residues. Germline V gene data show CDR1 as DFQATT and CDR2 as SNEGSKA (reference sequence). CDR3 region: CSAGPHYQPQHF. CDR3 DNA sequence: TGCAGTGCTGGACCGCACTATCAGCCCCAGCATTTT.

This chain links TRBV9 with TRBJ1-2, with a weak D call TRBD1 (5 bases). The V and J ends lost 6 bases and 7 bases respectively, with 19 bases between them. The CDR3 consists of 14 residues. Germline CDR1 SGDLS, CDR2 YYNGEE. CDR3: CASTEAGGRTGYTF. CDR3 in DNA: TGTGCCAGCACCGAAGCGGGGGGAAGAACTGGCTACACCTTC.

The V call is TRBV20-1, the J call TRBJ1-5, with 8 bases fitting TRBD1. The CDR3 extends over 16 amino acids. Germline CDR1 DFQATT, CDR2 SNEGSKA (reference sequence). V lost 0 bases and J lost 0; bases outside the gene matches: 4. The chain's CDR3 is CSAREGGTGSNQPQHF. In nucleotides, the CDR3 is TGCAGTGCTAGAGAGGGAGGGACAGGTAGCAATCAGCCCCAGCATTTT.

At least ten counts were recorded for this clonotype. The V gene is TRBV6-1, the J gene TRBJ1-1, with D perhaps TRBD1 (5 bases). The CDR3 length is 13 residues. Germline V gene sequence: CDR1 MNHNS, CDR2 SASEGT. The V end lost 4 bases, the J end lost 1 base, and 7 bases lay between the germline ends. The CDR3 loop is CASSVDRNTEAFF. The CDR3 DNA follows: TGTGCCAGCAGTGTAGACAGGAACACTGAAGCTTTCTTT.

This clonotype was found a few times. The chain carries TRBV4-1 and TRBJ1-4, with TRBD1 identical over 9 bases. The CDR3 sequence is 16 residues long. Germline assignment: CDR1 MGHRA and CDR2 YSYEKL. Trimming removed 0 bases from V and 5 bases from J; junction bases left unmatched: 4. CDR3 in amino acids: CASSQDRGTGNEKLFF. For the CDR3, the DNA is TGCGCCAGCAGCCAAGATAGGGGGACAGGGAATGAAAAACTGTTTTTT.

This rearrangement joins TRBV20-1 to TRBJ2-7; tentative D call: TRBD1 (5 bases). CDR1 is DFQATT and CDR2 is SNEGSKA in the germline V gene (reference sequence). V lost 0 bases, J lost 5 bases, and 11 bases lay in between. CDR3 length: 13 amino acids. The CDR3 sequence: CSARDPGQNEQYF. CDR3 bases: TGCAGTGCTAGAGATCCAGGGCAGAACGAGCAGTACTTC.

The chain recombines TRBV2 with TRBJ2-3; 10 positions match TRBD1. The CDR3 consists of 16 residues. The J segment lost 6 bases and the V segment lost 2 bases, leaving 8 bases of the junction unmatched. The V gene's germline CDR1 is SNHLY and CDR2 FYNNEI. The chain's CDR3 is CASSEYGTGVGDTQYF. The CDR3 DNA follows: TGTGCCAGCAGTGAATACGGGACAGGGGTCGGGGATACGCAGTATTTT.

The chain joins TRBV6-5 to TRBJ2-4; D perhaps matches TRBD1 (5 bases). The germline V gene has CDR1 MNHEY and CDR2 SVGAGI. CDR3 length: 16 amino acids. V dropped 5 bases and J dropped 3 bases, with 17 bases sitting between them. In DNA form, the CDR3 reads TGTGCCAGCAGTCGCTCCCAGGGATATATCAAAAACATTCAGTACTTC. It is translated as CASSRSQGYIKNIQYF.

The chain carries TRBV29-1 and TRBJ2-3; D is possibly TRBD2 (6 bases). The ends were cut back, 5 bases at V and 0 bases at J, with 18 bases in the middle. Germline V CDR1 and CDR2: SQVTM, ANQGSEA. This CDR3 is built from 16 residues. The CDR3 DNA reads as TGCAGCGTTTGGGGGGTACCGGGGGTGAGCACAGATACGCAGTATTTT. The encoded protein is CSVWGVPGVSTDTQYF.

The chain recombines TRBV6-5 with TRBJ1-1; 8 bases map to TRBD1. The J segment lost 11 bases and the V segment lost 0 bases, leaving 11 bases of the junction unmatched. CDR3 size: 15 residues. Germline-derived CDR1 and CDR2 are MNHEY and SVGAGI. CDR3 nucleotides: TGTGCCAGCAGTTACTCGAGCAGGACAGGGAAGATGGCTTTCTTT. As protein: CASSYSSRTGKMAFF.

This clonotype was seen a handful of times. V usage is TRBV15 and J usage is TRBJ2-1; weak D call: TRBD1 (6 bases). Trimming removed 2 bases from V and 5 bases from J, with 19 bases in between. Germline CDR1 and CDR2: LNHNV and YYDKDF (reference sequence). The length of the CDR3 is 17 residues. CDR3 amino acids: CATSRSQPTGIDNEQFF. In nucleotides, the CDR3 is TGTGCCACCAGCAGATCTCAGCCGACAGGCATTGACAATGAGCAGTTCTTC.

CDR3 nucleotides: TGTGCCACCTATCATGGCGGGGGGTATCTGAGCAATGAGCAGTTCTTC. Translation: CATYHGGGYLSNEQFF. This sequence joins TRBV27 and TRBJ2-1, with TRBD2 identical over 8 bases. The V gene's germline CDR1 is MNHEY and CDR2 SMNVEV (reference sequence). The CDR3 runs 16 residues. V trimming: 10 bases; J trimming: 6 bases; junction bases outside the gene matches: 17.

The rearrangement uses TRBV5-1 and TRBJ1-1; 9 bases agree with TRBD1. The V segment lost 5 bases and the J segment 2 bases; nucleotides outside the gene matches: 7. Per germline, CDR1 SGHRS and CDR2 YFSETQ. The CDR3 runs 15 residues. The CDR3 DNA is TGCGCCAGCAGACCACAGGGGGCCCCAAACACTGAAGCTTTCTTT. Amino acids: CASRPQGAPNTEAFF.

In this sample, this clonotype turned up a few times. This chain links TRBV12-3 or TRBV12-4 with TRBJ1-2, with D hard to call. The CDR3 is 15 residues long. V lost 5 bases and J 5 bases, leaving 18 bases between the germline ends. CDR3 in amino acids: CASSNLGAGSYGYTF. CDR3 sequence (DNA): TGTGCCAGCAGTAATCTGGGAGCGGGATCGTATGGCTACACCTTC.

The chain uses TRBV9 and TRBJ2-1; 12 bases agree with TRBD2. V dropped 3 bases and J dropped 9; count of bases not matched to a gene: 7. Germline V gene sequence: CDR1 SGDLS, CDR2 YYNGEE. The CDR3 consists of 15 residues. CDR3: CASSATSGRGCEQFF. Here the CDR3 DNA reads TGTGCCAGCAGCGCGACTAGCGGGAGAGGTTGTGAGCAGTTCTTC.

The J gene is TRBJ1-2, the V gene TRBV27; TRBD1 matches at 8 bases. The J segment lost 8 bases and the V segment lost 9 bases, leaving 11 bases of the junction unmatched. The CDR3 totals 13 residues. Looked up from germline, CDR1 is MNHEY and CDR2 is SMNVEV (reference sequence). CDR3 loop: CASSQGAGWGYTF. CDR3 coding DNA: TGTGCCAGTAGCCAGGGGGCGGGCTGGGGCTACACCTTC.

This chain connects TRBV6-4 to TRBJ1-1, with D unclear. CDR1 is MRHNA, CDR2 SNTAGT, per germline. Trimming took 0 bases from V and 4 from J, leaving 6 bases between them. The CDR3 extends over 13 amino acids. The DNA of the CDR3 is TGTGCCAGCAGTGACTCGATAGGCACTGAAGCTTTCTTT. Its translation: CASSDSIGTEAFF.

This clonotype has just a few counts. The rearrangement joins TRBV20-1 to TRBJ2-2; D might be TRBD1 (6 bases). The germline V gene has CDR1 DFQATT and CDR2 SNEGSKA (reference sequence). The CDR3 totals 11 residues. CDR3: CRETGTGELFF. CDR3 sequence (DNA): TGCAGGGAAACAGGGACCGGGGAGCTGTTTTTT.

This clonotype was seen a handful of times. This chain connects TRBV27 to TRBJ1-2; TRBD1 agrees at 7 bases. The CDR3 consists of 15 residues. Looked up from germline, CDR1 is MNHEY and CDR2 is SMNVEV (reference sequence). V lost 2 bases, J lost 4 bases, and 7 bases stayed unmatched. The CDR3 is CASSLKLQGSYGYTF. CDR3 bases: TGTGCCAGCAGTTTAAAATTACAGGGGAGCTATGGCTACACCTTC.